A single sample gave rise to the 3 T cell receptor beta chains below, sequenced in a study of blood T cell repertoires in COVID-19. Libraries were prepared by immunoSEQ multiplex PCR; TCRdb keeps only in-frame clonotypes and omits some of them. The sample yields 100,000 or so clones, approximately 85% seen once. The sample taken for sequencing was peripheral blood. The receptors derive from a middle-aged man with acute or convalescent COVID-19.

This rearrangement joins TRBV11-3 to TRBJ2-3; 12 bases agree with TRBD2. The CDR3 covers 16 residues. J was trimmed by 0 bases and V by 4 bases; bases with no gene match: 2. Germline-derived CDR1 and CDR2 are SGHNT and YENEEA. Here the CDR3 reads CASSSGTSGSTDTQYF. The CDR3 nucleotides are TGTGCCAGCAGCTCGGGGACTAGCGGGAGCACAGATACGCAGTATTTT.

The chain links TRBV19 to TRBJ1-6, with 7 positions matching TRBD1. Germline values: CDR1 LNHDA, CDR2 SQIVND (reference sequence). This CDR3 is 14 amino acids long. J gave up 7 bases and V 3 bases, and 3 bases lay outside the gene matches. CDR3 sequence reads: CASSIGQANSPLHF. In DNA form, the CDR3 reads TGTGCCAGTAGTATCGGACAGGCAAATTCACCCCTCCACTTT.

The J gene is TRBJ2-3, the V gene TRBV5-1; 10 nucleotides align to TRBD2. V was pared by 0 bases and J by 6 bases, with 10 bases of the junction left unmatched. Germline loops: CDR1 SGHRS, CDR2 YFSETQ. The CDR3 totals 17 residues. The CDR3 nucleotides are TGCGCCAGCAGCTTGGCATCACTAGCGGGAAACGTGGATACGCAGTATTTT. This translates into CASSLASLAGNVDTQYF. Full variable domain (remainder filled in from reference TRBV5-1 and TRBJ2-3): KAGVTQTPRYLIKTRGQQVTLSCSPISGHRSVSWYQQTPGQGLQFLFEYFSETQRNKGNFPGRFSGRQFSNSRSEMNVSTLELGDSALYLCASSLASLAGNVDTQYFGPGTRLTVL.